This T cell receptor (beta chain) derives from a study of chemoradiotherapy in HPV16-positive cancers. The CDR3 runs 13 residues. V gave up 5 bases and J gave up 7 bases, with 12 bases separating them. Germline V gene sequence: CDR1 MNHEY, CDR2 SVGAGI. Measured with immunoSEQ multiplex PCR; TCRdb has only the in-frame clones, and not every one. The repertoire consists of roughly 25,000 clones, with roughly 87% occurring once and the leading ten covering roughly 4.7%. This specimen was blood, taken from a patient who underwent chemoradiotherapy. This sequence originates from a human donor with HPV-associated anogenital cancer. The V and J genes are TRBV6-5 and TRBJ1-5; D call uncertain. The CDR3 bases are TGTGCCAGCAGTGACACCCGGGCGCAGCCCCAGCATTTT. It is translated as CASSDTRAQPQHF.